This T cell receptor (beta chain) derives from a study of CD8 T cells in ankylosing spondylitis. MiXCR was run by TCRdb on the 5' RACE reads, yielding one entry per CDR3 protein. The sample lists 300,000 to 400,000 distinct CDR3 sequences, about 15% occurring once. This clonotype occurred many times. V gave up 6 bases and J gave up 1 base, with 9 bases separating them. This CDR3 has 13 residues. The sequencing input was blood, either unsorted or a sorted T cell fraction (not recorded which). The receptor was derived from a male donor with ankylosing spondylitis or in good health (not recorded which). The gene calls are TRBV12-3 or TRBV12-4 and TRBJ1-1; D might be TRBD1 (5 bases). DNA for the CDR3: TGTGCCAGCAGGGTACAGGAGAACACTGAAGCTTTCTTT. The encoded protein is CASRVQENTEAFF.